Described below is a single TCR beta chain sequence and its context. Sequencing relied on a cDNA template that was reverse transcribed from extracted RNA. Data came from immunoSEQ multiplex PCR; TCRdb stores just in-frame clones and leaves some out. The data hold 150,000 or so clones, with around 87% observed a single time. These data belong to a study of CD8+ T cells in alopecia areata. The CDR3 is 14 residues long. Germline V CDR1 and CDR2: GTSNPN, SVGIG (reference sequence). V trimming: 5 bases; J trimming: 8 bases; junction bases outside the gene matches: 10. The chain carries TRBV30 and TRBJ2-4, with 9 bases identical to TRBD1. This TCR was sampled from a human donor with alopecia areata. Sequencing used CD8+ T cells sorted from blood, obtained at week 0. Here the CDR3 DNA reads TGTGCCTGGGGGCCAGGGACAGGGCAGTACATTCAGTACTTC. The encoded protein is CAWGPGTGQYIQYF.